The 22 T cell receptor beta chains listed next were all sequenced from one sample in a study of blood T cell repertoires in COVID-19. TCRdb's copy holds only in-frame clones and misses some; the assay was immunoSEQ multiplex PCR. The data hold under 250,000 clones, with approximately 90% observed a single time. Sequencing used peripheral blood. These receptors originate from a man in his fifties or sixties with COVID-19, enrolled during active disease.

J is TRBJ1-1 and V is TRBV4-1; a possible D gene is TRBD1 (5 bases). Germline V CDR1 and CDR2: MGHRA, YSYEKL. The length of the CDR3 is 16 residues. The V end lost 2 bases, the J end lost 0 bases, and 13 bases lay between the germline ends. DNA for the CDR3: TGCGCCAGCAGCCAACGGGAGGGGAGGATGAACACTGAAGCTTTCTTT. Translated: CASSQREGRMNTEAFF.

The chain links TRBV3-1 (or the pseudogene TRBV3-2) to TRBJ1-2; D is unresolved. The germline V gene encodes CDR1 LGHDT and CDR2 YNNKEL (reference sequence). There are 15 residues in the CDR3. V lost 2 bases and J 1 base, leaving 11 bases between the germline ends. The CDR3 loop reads CASSQSLRVNYGYTF. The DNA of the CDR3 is TGTGCCAGCAGCCAATCACTCCGGGTTAACTATGGCTACACCTTC.

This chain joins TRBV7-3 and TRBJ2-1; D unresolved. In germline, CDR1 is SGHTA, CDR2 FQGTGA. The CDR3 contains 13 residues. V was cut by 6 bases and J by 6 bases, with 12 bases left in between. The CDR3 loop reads CASSLALGNEQFF. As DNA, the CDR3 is TGTGCCAGCAGTCTGGCGCTAGGCAATGAGCAGTTCTTC.

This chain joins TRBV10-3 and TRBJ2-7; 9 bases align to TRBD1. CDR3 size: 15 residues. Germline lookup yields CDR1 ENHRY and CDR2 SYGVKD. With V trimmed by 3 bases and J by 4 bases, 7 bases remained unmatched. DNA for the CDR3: TGTGCCATCAGTGAATCGGACAGGGGAGGTTACGAGCAGTACTTC. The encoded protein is CAISESDRGGYEQYF.

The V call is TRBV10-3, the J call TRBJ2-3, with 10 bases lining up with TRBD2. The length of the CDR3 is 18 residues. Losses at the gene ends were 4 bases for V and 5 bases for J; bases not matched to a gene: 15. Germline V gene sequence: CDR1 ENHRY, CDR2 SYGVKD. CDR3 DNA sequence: TGTGCCATCAGTGCTCCAGCGGGGGGGCCCAAGGATCAAGATACGCAGTATTTT. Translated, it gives CAISAPAGGPKDQDTQYF.

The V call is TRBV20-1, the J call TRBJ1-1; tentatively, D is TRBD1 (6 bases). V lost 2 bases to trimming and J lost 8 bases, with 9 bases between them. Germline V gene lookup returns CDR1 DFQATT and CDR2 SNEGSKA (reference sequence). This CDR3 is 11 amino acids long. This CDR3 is CSARWGPEAFF. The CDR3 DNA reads TGCAGTGCTAGATGGGGGCCGGAAGCTTTCTTT.

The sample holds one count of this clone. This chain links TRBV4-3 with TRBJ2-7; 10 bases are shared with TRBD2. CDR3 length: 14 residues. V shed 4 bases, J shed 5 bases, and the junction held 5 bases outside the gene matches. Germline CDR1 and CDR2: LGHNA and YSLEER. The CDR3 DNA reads TGCGCCAGCAGCCTGGGACTAGCGAACGACGAGCAGTACTTC. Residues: CASSLGLANDEQYF.

DNA for the CDR3: TGTGCCAGCAGTCCCCGTGGGACAGGGTCGAACGAGCAGTACTTC. Amino acid sequence: CASSPRGTGSNEQYF. V gene TRBV28 combines with J gene TRBJ2-7, with TRBD1 matching over 9 bases. Germline V CDR1 and CDR2: MDHEN, SYDVKM. V lost 5 bases and J lost 5; bases outside the gene matches: 10. This CDR3 has 15 amino acids.

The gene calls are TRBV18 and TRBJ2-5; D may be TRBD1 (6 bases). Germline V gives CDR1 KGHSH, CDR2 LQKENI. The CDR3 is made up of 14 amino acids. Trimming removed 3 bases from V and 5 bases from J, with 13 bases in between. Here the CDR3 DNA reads TGTGCCAGCTCACCGCGAACAGGGTTGGAGACCCAGTACTTC. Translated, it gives CASSPRTGLETQYF.

CDR3 sequence: CSVGAGNYEQYF. CDR3 bases: TGCAGCGTCGGTGCAGGAAACTACGAGCAGTACTTC. V is TRBV29-1 and J is TRBJ2-7; no firm D call. V was cut by 6 bases and J by 3 bases, with 12 bases left in between. Germline CDR1 and CDR2: SQVTM and ANQGSEA. The CDR3 sequence is 12 residues long.

Here the CDR3 reads CASSQGTGGYGYTF. In DNA, the CDR3 is TGCGCCAGCAGCCAAGGGACAGGGGGGTATGGCTACACCTTC. The J gene is TRBJ1-2, the V gene TRBV4-1; 10 bases are a match to TRBD1. Germline lookup yields CDR1 MGHRA and CDR2 YSYEKL. This CDR3 is built from 14 residues. Trimming cost V 1 base and J 5 bases; bases outside gene matches: 1.

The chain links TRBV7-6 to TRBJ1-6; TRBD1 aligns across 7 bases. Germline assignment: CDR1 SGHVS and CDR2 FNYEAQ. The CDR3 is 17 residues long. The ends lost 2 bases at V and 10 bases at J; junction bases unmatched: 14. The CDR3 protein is CASSLTVGAGGRSPLHF. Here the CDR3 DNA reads TGTGCCAGCAGCTTAACAGTCGGGGCAGGGGGTCGCTCACCCCTCCACTTT.

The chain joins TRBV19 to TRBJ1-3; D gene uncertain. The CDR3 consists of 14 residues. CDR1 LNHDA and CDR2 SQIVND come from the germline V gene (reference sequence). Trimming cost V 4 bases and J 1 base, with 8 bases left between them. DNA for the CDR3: TGTGCCAGTAGTAGGAGGGTATCTGGAAACACCATATATTTT. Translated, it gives CASSRRVSGNTIYF.

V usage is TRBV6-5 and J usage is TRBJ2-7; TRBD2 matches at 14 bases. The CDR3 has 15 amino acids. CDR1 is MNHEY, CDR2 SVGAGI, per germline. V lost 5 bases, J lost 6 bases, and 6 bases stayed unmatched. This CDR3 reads CASSPRLAGGAEQYF. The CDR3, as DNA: TGTGCCAGCAGTCCACGACTAGCGGGAGGGGCCGAGCAGTACTTC.

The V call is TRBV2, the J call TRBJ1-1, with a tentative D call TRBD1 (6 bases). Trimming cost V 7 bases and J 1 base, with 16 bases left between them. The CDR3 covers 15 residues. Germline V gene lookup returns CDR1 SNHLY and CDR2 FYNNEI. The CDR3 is CASTPFGDTNTEAFF. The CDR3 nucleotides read TGTGCCAGCACCCCGTTCGGGGACACGAACACTGAAGCTTTCTTT.

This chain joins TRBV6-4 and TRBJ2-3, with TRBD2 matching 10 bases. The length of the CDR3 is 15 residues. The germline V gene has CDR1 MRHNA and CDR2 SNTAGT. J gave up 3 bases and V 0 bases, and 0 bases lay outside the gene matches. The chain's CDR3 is CASSDSSGGTDTQYF. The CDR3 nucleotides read TGTGCCAGCAGTGACTCTAGCGGGGGGACAGATACGCAGTATTTT.

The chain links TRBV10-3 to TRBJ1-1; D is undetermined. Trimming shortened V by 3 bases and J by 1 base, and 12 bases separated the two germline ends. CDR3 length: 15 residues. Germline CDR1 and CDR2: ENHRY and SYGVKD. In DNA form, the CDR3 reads TGTGCCATCAGTGAAAGAGGCAGTGGGAACACTGAAGCTTTCTTT. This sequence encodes CAISERGSGNTEAFF.

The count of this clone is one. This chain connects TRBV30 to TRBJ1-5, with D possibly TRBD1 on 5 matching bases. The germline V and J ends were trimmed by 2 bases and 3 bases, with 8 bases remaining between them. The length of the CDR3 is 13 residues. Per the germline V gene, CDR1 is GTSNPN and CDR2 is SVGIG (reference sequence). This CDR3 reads CAWSIRDNQPQHF. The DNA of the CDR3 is TGTGCCTGGAGTATCAGGGACAATCAGCCCCAGCATTTT.

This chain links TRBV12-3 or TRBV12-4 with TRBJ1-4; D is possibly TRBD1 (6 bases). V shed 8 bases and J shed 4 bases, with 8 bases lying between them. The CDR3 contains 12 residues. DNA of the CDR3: TGTGCCAGCGGACAGCTTAATGAAAAACTGTTTTTT. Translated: CASGQLNEKLFF.

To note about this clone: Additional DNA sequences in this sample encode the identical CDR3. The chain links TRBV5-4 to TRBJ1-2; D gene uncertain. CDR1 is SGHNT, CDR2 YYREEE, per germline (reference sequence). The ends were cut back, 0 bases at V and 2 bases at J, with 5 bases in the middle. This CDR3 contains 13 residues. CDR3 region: CASSLASNYGYTF. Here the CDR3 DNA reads TGTGCCAGCAGCTTGGCTAGCAACTATGGCTACACCTTC.

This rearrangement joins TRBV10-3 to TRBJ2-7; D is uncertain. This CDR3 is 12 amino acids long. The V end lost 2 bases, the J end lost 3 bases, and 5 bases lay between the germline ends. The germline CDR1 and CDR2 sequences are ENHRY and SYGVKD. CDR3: CAISENGYEQYF. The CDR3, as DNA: TGTGCCATCAGTGAGAACGGCTACGAGCAGTACTTC.

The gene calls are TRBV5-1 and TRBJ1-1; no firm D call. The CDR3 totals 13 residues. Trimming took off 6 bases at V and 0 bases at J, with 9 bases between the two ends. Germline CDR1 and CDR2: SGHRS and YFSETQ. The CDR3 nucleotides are TGCGCCAGCAAGAGCCTGATGAACACTGAAGCTTTCTTT. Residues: CASKSLMNTEAFF. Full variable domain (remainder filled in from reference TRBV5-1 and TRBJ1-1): KAGVTQTPRYLIKTRGQQVTLSCSPISGHRSVSWYQQTPGQGLQFLFEYFSETQRNKGNFPGRFSGRQFSNSRSEMNVSTLELGDSALYLCASKSLMNTEAFFGQGTRLTVV.